This T cell receptor (beta chain) emerged from a study of cytomegalovirus exposure and HLA in healthy donors. Per the germline V gene, CDR1 is PRHDT and CDR2 is FYEKMQ (reference sequence). The CDR3 has 12 amino acids. Trimming pared 5 bases from V and 6 bases from J, leaving 11 bases between. Primers for the PCR totalled 60 Vbeta and 13 Jbeta. Libraries were prepared by immunoSEQ multiplex PCR; TCRdb keeps only in-frame clonotypes and omits some of them. The data show approximately 190,000 clones, roughly 76% seen once. Material for sequencing was PBMCs. The chain employs TRBV13 and TRBJ2-7; D is perhaps TRBD1 (5 bases). This sequence was found in a man aged 35 to 55 in good health and CMV-seropositive. The CDR3 nucleotides read TGTGCCAGCAGCCCGCAGGGCTCCGAGCAGTACTTC. Its protein product is CASSPQGSEQYF. The full variable domain, with the rest looked up from reference TRBV13 and TRBJ2-7, is AAGVIQSPRHLIKEKRETATLKCYPIPRHDTVYWYQQGPGQDPQFLISFYEKMQSDKGSIPDRFSAQQFSDYHSELNMSSLELGDSALYFCASSPQGSEQYFGPGTRLTVT.